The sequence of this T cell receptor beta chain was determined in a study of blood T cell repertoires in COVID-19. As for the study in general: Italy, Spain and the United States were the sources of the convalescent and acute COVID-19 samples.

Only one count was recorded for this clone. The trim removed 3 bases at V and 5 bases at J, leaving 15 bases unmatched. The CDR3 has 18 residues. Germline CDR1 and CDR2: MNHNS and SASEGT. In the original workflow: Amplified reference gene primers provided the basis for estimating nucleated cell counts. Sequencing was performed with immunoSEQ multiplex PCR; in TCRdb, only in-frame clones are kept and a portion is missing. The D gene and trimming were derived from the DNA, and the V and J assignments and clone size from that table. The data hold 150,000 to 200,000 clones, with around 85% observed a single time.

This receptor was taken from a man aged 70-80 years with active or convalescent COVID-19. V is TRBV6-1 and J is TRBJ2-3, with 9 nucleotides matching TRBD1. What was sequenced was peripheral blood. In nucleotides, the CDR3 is TGTGCCAGCAGTGATCGATTCGGACAGGGGCTGGGCGTAGATACGCAGTATTTT. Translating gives CASSDRFGQGLGVDTQYF.